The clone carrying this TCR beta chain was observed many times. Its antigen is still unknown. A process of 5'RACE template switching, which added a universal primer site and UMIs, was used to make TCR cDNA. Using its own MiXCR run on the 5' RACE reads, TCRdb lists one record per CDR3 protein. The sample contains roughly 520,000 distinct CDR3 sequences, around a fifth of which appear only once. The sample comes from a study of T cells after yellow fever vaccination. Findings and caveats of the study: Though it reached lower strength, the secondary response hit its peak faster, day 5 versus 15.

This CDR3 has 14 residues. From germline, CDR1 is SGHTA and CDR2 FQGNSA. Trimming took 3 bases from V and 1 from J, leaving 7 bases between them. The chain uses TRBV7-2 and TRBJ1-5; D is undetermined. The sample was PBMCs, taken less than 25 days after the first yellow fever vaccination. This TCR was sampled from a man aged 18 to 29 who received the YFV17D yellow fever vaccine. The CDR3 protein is CASSFAVSNQPQHF. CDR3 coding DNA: TGTGCCAGCAGCTTTGCAGTGAGCAATCAGCCCCAGCATTTT.